Listed here are 6 T cell receptor beta chains from one sample, sequenced in a study of blood T cell repertoires in COVID-19. The assay was immunoSEQ multiplex PCR, and TCRdb's table has in-frame clones only and misses some. Of roughly 250,000 clones in the sample, about 88% are singletons; the top ten hold approximately 2.1%. Sequencing was done on a sample of peripheral blood. Receptor source: a woman aged 40 to 49 who had recovered from COVID-19.

The chain couples TRBV7-2 to TRBJ2-5; the D gene is possibly TRBD2 (6 bases). Germline V lookup: CDR1 SGHTA, CDR2 FQGNSA. V was cut by 6 bases and J by 4 bases, with 15 bases left in between. This CDR3 is built from 14 residues. Here the CDR3 reads CASRETRLSETQYF. The CDR3 nucleotides read TGTGCCAGCAGAGAGACTAGGCTGTCAGAGACCCAGTACTTC.

J is TRBJ1-3 and V is TRBV19, with D uncertain. The ends were cut back, 5 bases at V and 4 bases at J, with 15 bases in the middle. CDR1 and CDR2 from the germline V gene are LNHDA and SQIVND (reference sequence). The CDR3 spans 15 residues. In DNA, the CDR3 is TGTGCCAGTAGTCCAGAAACAGCTCCGGGAAACACCATATATTTT. Protein product: CASSPETAPGNTIYF.

This chain links TRBV6-6 with TRBJ2-7; a weak D match, TRBD1 (6 bases). Between the trimmed V and J ends, which lost 2 bases and 5 bases, there was a span of 13 bases. Germline V lookup: CDR1 MNHNY, CDR2 SVGAGI (reference sequence). The CDR3 contains 14 residues. The CDR3 loop is CASSYLGQPHEQYF. As DNA, the CDR3 is TGTGCCAGCAGTTACCTCGGACAGCCCCACGAGCAGTACTTC.

The chain joins TRBV5-6 to TRBJ2-1; a weak D match, TRBD2 (7 bases). Germline CDR1 SGHDT, CDR2 YYEEEE. This CDR3 region has 16 residues. V dropped 4 bases and J dropped 4 bases, with 18 bases sitting between them. CDR3 in DNA: TGTGCCAGCAGCCTGATCCCGGGGGGCATATACAATGAGCAGTTCTTC. Amino acids: CASSLIPGGIYNEQFF.

This clone was counted between two and nine times. The CDR3 DNA is TGTGCCACCAGCAGAGTCGGCCAGGTGGCTTTCTTT. Amino acid sequence: CATSRVGQVAFF. The rearrangement uses TRBV15 and TRBJ1-1; D is uncertain. Trimming stripped 1 base from V and 11 bases from J, with 11 bases between. The CDR3 totals 12 residues. Looked up from germline, CDR1 is LNHNV and CDR2 is YYDKDF (reference sequence).

The V and J genes are TRBV19 and TRBJ2-5, with D maybe TRBD1 (6 bases). The germline gives CDR1 LNHDA, CDR2 SQIVND (reference sequence). V lost 7 bases, J lost 4 bases, and 16 bases lay in between. CDR3 size: 14 residues. The CDR3: CASKKAGDGETQYF. CDR3 sequence (DNA): TGTGCCAGTAAGAAGGCAGGGGATGGAGAGACCCAGTACTTC.